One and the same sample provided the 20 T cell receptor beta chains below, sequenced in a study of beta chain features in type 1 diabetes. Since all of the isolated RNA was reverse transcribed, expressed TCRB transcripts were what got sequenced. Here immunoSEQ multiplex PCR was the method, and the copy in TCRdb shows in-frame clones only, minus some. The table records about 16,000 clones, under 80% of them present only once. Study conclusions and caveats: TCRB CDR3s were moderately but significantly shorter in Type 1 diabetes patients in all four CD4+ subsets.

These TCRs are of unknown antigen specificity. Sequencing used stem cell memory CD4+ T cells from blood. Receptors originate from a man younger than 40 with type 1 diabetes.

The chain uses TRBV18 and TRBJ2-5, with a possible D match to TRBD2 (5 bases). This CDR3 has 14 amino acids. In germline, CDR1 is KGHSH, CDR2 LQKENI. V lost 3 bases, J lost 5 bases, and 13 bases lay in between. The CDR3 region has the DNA TGTGCCAGCTCACCTCTGGAGGCGCGCGAGACCCAGTACTTC. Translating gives CASSPLEARETQYF.

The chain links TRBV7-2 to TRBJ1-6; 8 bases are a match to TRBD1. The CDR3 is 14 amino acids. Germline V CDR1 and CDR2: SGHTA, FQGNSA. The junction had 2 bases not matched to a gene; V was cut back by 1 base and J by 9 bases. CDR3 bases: TGTGCCAGCAGCTTAGGGACAGGGACTTCACCCCTCCACTTT. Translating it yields CASSLGTGTSPLHF.

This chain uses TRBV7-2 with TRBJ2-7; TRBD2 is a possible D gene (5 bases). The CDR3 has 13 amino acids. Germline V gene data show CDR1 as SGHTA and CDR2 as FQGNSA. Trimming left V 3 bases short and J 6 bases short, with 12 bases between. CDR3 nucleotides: TGTGCCAGCAGCTTCTTTTCCCGGGGCGAGCAGTACTTC. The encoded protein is CASSFFSRGEQYF.

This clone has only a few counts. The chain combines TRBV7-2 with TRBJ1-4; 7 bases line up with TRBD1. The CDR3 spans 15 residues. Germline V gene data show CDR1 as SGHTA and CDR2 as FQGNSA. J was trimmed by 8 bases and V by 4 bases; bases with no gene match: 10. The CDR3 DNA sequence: TGTGCCAGCAGCTCGAGACAGGGTCTTCGAGAAAAACTGTTTTTT. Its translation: CASSSRQGLREKLFF. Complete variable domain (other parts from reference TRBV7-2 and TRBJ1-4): GAGVSQSPSNKVTEKGKDVELRCDPISGHTALYWYRQSLGQGLEFLIYFQGNSAPDKSGLPSDRFSAERTGGSVSTLTIQRTQQEDSAVYLCASSSRQGLREKLFFGSGTQLSVL.

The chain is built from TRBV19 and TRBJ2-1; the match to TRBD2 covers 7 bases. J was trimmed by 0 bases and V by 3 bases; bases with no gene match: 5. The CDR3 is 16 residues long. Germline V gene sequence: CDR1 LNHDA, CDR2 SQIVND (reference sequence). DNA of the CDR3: TGTGCCAGTAGTATTCTAGGCGGGGGCTCCTACAATGAGCAGTTCTTC. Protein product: CASSILGGGSYNEQFF.

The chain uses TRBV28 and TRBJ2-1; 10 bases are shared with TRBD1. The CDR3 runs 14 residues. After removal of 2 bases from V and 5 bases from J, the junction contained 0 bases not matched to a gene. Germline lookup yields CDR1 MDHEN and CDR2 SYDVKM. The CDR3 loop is CASSLGTGDNEQFF. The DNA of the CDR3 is TGTGCCAGCAGTTTAGGGACAGGGGACAATGAGCAGTTCTTC.

CDR3 sequence reads: CASGLIKGAVLTEAFF. CDR3 coding DNA: TGTGCTAGTGGTTTAATTAAGGGGGCGGTTCTCACTGAAGCTTTCTTT. V gene TRBV12-5 combines with J gene TRBJ1-1, with 7 bases identical to TRBD1. The ends lost 3 bases at V and 4 bases at J; junction bases unmatched: 11. This CDR3 region has 16 residues. The germline V gene encodes CDR1 LGHNT and CDR2 FRNRAP.

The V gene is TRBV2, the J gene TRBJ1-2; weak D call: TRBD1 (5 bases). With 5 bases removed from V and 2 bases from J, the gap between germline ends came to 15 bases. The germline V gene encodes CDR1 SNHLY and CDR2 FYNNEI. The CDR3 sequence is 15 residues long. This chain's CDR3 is CASSPPGTPNYGYTF. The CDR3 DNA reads TGTGCCAGCAGTCCACCCGGGACTCCGAACTATGGCTACACCTTC.

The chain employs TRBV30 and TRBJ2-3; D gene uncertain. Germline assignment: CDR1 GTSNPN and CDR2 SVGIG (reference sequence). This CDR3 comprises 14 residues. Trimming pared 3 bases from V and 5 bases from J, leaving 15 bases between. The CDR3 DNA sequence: TGTGCCTGGAGCAGGAACCTAAAGGAAGATACGCAGTATTTT. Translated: CAWSRNLKEDTQYF.

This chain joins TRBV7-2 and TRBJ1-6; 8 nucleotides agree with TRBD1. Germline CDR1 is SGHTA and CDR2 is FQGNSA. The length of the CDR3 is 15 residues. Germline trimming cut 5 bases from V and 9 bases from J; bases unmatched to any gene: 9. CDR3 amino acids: CASSTDRARGSPLHF. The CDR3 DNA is TGTGCCAGCAGCACGGACAGGGCGCGGGGTTCACCCCTCCACTTT.

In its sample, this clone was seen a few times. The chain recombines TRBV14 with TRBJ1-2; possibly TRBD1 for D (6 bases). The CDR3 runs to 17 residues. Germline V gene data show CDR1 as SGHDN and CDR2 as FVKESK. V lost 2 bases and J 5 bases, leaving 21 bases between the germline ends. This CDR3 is CASSQRGNRALDYGYTF. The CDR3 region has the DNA TGTGCCAGCAGCCAACGAGGAAACAGGGCGTTGGATTATGGCTACACCTTC.

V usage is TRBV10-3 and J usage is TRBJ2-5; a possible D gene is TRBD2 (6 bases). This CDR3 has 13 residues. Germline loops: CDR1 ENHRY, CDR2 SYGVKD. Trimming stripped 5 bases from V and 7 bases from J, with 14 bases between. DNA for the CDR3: TGTGCCATCAGTCGCCTGGGAGGAAGGACCCAGTACTTC. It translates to CAISRLGGRTQYF.

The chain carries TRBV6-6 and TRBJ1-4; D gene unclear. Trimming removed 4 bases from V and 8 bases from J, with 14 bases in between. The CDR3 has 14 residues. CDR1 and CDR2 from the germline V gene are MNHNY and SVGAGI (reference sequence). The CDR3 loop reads CASSSGFLGEKLFF. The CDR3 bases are TGTGCCAGCAGTTCGGGGTTCCTGGGGGAAAAACTGTTTTTT.

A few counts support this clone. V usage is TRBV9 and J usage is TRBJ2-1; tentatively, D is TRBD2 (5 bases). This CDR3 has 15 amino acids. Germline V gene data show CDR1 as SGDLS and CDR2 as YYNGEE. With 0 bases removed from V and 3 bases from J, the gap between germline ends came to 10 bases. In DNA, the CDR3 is TGTGCCAGCAGCGTAGAGGGCGGGTACTACAATGAGCAGTTCTTC. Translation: CASSVEGGYYNEQFF.

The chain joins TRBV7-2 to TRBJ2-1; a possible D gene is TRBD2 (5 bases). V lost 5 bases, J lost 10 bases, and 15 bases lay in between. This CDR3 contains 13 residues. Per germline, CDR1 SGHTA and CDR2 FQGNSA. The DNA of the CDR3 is TGTGCCAGCAGCACCTGGACGGAGGAAGAGCAGTTCTTC. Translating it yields CASSTWTEEEQFF.

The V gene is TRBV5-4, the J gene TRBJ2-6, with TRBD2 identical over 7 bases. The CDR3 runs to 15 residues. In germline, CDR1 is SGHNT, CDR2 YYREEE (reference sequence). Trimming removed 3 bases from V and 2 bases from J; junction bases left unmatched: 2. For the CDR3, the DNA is TGTGCCAGCAGCTCGGGGGGTGCTGGGGCCAACGTCCTGACTTTC. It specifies CASSSGGAGANVLTF.

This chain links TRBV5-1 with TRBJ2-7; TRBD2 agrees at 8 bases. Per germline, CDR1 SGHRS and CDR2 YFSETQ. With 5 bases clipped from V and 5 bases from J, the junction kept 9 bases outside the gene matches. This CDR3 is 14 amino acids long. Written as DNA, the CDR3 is TGCGCCAGCAGAAGCGGCGGGGGGCTCCACGAGCAGTACTTC. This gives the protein CASRSGGGLHEQYF.

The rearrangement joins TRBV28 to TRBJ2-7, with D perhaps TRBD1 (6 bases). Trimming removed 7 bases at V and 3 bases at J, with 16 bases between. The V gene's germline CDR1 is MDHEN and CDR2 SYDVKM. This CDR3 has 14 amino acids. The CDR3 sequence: CASIDIQGVYEQYF. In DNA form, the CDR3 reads TGTGCCAGCATTGATATACAGGGTGTCTACGAGCAGTACTTC.

The CDR3 sequence is CASSFGRIYGYTF. CDR3 DNA sequence: TGTGCCAGCAGCTTTGGCAGGATTTATGGCTACACCTTC. The chain uses TRBV7-2 and TRBJ1-2; D ambiguous. This CDR3 is 13 amino acids long. CDR1 is SGHTA, CDR2 FQGNSA, per germline. With 3 bases removed from V and 5 bases from J, the gap between germline ends came to 10 bases.

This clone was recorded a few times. The CDR3 coding sequence is TGTGCCAGCAGCTTGGGGGGGGTGGCGGAGGGTAGAGGCACTGAAGCTTTCTTT. This sequence encodes CASSLGGVAEGRGTEAFF. This rearrangement joins TRBV7-9 to TRBJ1-1; tentative D call: TRBD1 (5 bases). V lost 3 bases and J 4 bases, leaving 24 bases between the germline ends. Germline V lookup: CDR1 SEHNR, CDR2 FQNEAQ (reference sequence). The CDR3 totals 18 residues.